These 26 T cell receptor beta chains share one sample of origin, sequenced in a study of identical twins. Via MiXCR, TCRdb re-called the 5' RACE reads, giving one row per CDR3 protein. The sample lists around 680,000 distinct CDR3 sequences; 8.5% to 9% were seen once. These same records also appear under a second study, on yellow fever vaccine responses in identical twins.

The sample was PBMCs. These receptors were obtained from a woman aged 18-29 years in good health.

The chain links TRBV5-1 to TRBJ2-1; TRBD2 matches 7 bases. The length of the CDR3 is 18 residues. V lost 2 bases, J lost 2 bases, and 13 bases stayed unmatched. Germline V gives CDR1 SGHRS, CDR2 YFSETQ. The CDR3 loop is CASSLSLSSGRAYNEQFF. The DNA of the CDR3 is TGCGCCAGCAGCTTATCCCTTTCTAGCGGACGAGCCTACAATGAGCAGTTCTTC.

This clonotype was seen a handful of times. The chain combines TRBV12-3 or TRBV12-4 with TRBJ2-7; a possible D gene is TRBD1 (6 bases). Trimming took off 6 bases at V and 0 bases at J, with 18 bases between the two ends. The CDR3 has 16 amino acids. The CDR3 nucleotides read TGTGCCAGCAGCCAGATACAGGGCCCCCTCTCCTACGAGCAGTACTTC. It yields the protein CASSQIQGPLSYEQYF.

The chain carries TRBV20-1 and TRBJ2-7; maybe TRBD2 (6 bases). Germline V gene data show CDR1 as DFQATT and CDR2 as SNEGSKA (reference sequence). V was shortened by 6 bases and J by 6 bases, with 18 bases between the two germline ends. The CDR3 totals 13 residues. The CDR3 DNA is TGCAGTGCCCCGGGAGCAGGCTTCGGCGAGCAGTACTTC. It specifies CSAPGAGFGEQYF.

The chain combines TRBV5-4 with TRBJ2-1, with D perhaps matching TRBD2 (5 bases). Germline V CDR1 and CDR2: SGHNT, YYREEE (reference sequence). This CDR3 comprises 15 residues. The V end lost 6 bases, the J end lost 0 bases, and 13 bases lay between the germline ends. CDR3 protein: CASTEGSSSYNEQFF. For the CDR3, the DNA is TGTGCCAGCACCGAAGGGAGTTCCTCCTACAATGAGCAGTTCTTC.

This clonotype occurred many times. V gene TRBV20-1 combines with J gene TRBJ2-5; 12 bases map to TRBD2. CDR1 and CDR2 from the germline V gene are DFQATT and SNEGSKA (reference sequence). With 1 base clipped from V and 3 bases from J, the junction kept 9 bases outside the gene matches. This CDR3 region has 17 residues. The CDR3 sequence: CSARGGKRLAGEETQYF. CDR3 nucleotide sequence: TGCAGTGCTAGAGGAGGAAAACGACTAGCGGGGGAAGAGACCCAGTACTTC.

This clonotype was seen a handful of times. This rearrangement joins TRBV28 to TRBJ2-7; a weak D match, TRBD1 (5 bases). The CDR3 runs to 15 residues. V was cut by 3 bases and J by 0 bases, with 12 bases left in between. CDR1 is MDHEN and CDR2 is SYDVKM in the germline V gene. The CDR3 DNA reads as TGTGCCAGCAGTTTCTTGAGACAGAGCTCCTACGAGCAGTACTTC. Translating gives CASSFLRQSSYEQYF.

The V call is TRBV3-1, the J call TRBJ1-3; D call uncertain. The CDR3 contains 14 residues. V lost 3 bases and J lost 0, with 6 bases in between. Germline CDR1 is LGHDT and CDR2 is YNNKEL (reference sequence). CDR3 nucleotide sequence: TGTGCCAGCAGCCAGGGTCCCTCTGGAAACACCATATATTTT. This encodes CASSQGPSGNTIYF.

This clonotype has only a few counts. At one end the junction does not follow the germline gene, possibly because of a read error. The chain joins TRBV7-7 to TRBJ2-3; perhaps TRBD1 as D (6 bases). Germline assignment: CDR1 SSHAT and CDR2 FNYEAQ (reference sequence). This CDR3 comprises 16 residues. CDR3 nucleotides: TGTGCTAGCAGTCATCGACAGGTTCGGAGCACAGATACGCAGTATTTT. Translating gives CASSHRQVRSTDTQYF. Full variable domain (remainder filled in from reference TRBV7-7 and TRBJ2-3): GAGVSQSPRYKVTKRGQDVTLRCDPISSHATLYWYQQALGQGPEFLTYFNYEAQPDKSGLPSDRFSAERPEGSISTLTIQRTEQRDSAMYRCASSHRQVRSTDTQYFGPGTRLTVL.

This clonotype was counted between two and nine times. The chain links TRBV7-2 to TRBJ2-7; TRBD2 is a possible D gene (5 bases). The CDR3 is 15 amino acids. Trimming shortened V by 0 bases and J by 4 bases, and 13 bases separated the two germline ends. CDR1 is SGHTA and CDR2 is FQGNSA in the germline V gene. Here the CDR3 reads CASSLARAHLYEQYF. The CDR3 DNA reads as TGTGCCAGCAGCTTAGCGAGGGCCCACTTGTACGAGCAGTACTTC.

This clonotype was observed many times. The rearrangement uses TRBV4-2 and TRBJ2-7, with TRBD2 identical over 7 bases. Germline CDR1 LGHNA, CDR2 YNFKEQ. The CDR3 sequence is 17 residues long. With V trimmed by 3 bases and J by 5 bases, 16 bases remained unmatched. CDR3 sequence (DNA): TGTGCCAGCAGCCAGGAATCATCTAGCGGAGGAGGCAACGAGCAGTACTTC. Its translation is CASSQESSSGGGNEQYF.

This clonotype was seen ten or more times. The V gene is TRBV5-6, the J gene TRBJ1-5; D is unclear. The CDR3 contains 15 residues. Trimming left V 0 bases short and J 6 bases short, with 13 bases between. Germline loops: CDR1 SGHDT, CDR2 YYEEEE. The CDR3 bases are TGTGCCAGCAGCTTGGCCGCGGGAGGCAGTCAGCCCCAGCATTTT. Translating it yields CASSLAAGGSQPQHF.

This clonotype was counted at least ten times. The V gene is TRBV7-8, the J gene TRBJ2-3, with D hard to call. CDR3 length: 13 amino acids. Trimming left V 0 bases short and J 5 bases short, with 6 bases between. The germline gives CDR1 SGHVS, CDR2 FQNEAQ. The CDR3 is CASSLAHEDTQYF. CDR3 DNA: TGTGCCAGCAGCTTAGCCCACGAAGATACGCAGTATTTT. Based on the CDR3 plus reference TRBV7-8 and TRBJ2-3, the full variable domain is GAGVSQSPRYKVAKRGQDVALRCDPISGHVSLFWYQQALGQGPEFLTYFQNEAQLDKSGLPSDRFFAERPEGSVSTLKIQRTQQEDSAVYLCASSLAHEDTQYFGPGTRLTVL.

The chain has TRBV20-1 and TRBJ2-3, with D possibly being TRBD2 (6 bases). The V end lost 3 bases, the J end lost 1 base, and 11 bases lay between the germline ends. The CDR3 runs 14 residues. Germline V gene data show CDR1 as DFQATT and CDR2 as SNEGSKA (reference sequence). CDR3 DNA: TGCAGTGCTAGCGGGAGCGCCGGCACAGATACGCAGTATTTT. This translates into CSASGSAGTDTQYF.

The chain is built from TRBV28 and TRBJ2-7; D is possibly TRBD1 (6 bases). Between the trimmed V and J ends, which lost 6 bases and 5 bases, there was a span of 11 bases. Germline CDR1 and CDR2: MDHEN and SYDVKM. The CDR3 sequence is 12 residues long. The CDR3 region has the DNA TGTGCCAGCAGAAGTGGGGGCGACGAGCAGTACTTC. The encoded protein is CASRSGGDEQYF.

This clonotype was detected a few times. This chain joins TRBV24-1 and TRBJ2-3; 9 bases agree with TRBD1. Trimming cost V 4 bases and J 5 bases; bases outside gene matches: 9. Germline values: CDR1 KGHDR, CDR2 SFDVKD. The CDR3 loop spans 16 amino acids. CDR3 amino acids: CATSDAGQGQEDTQYF. The CDR3 DNA reads TGTGCCACCAGTGACGCCGGACAGGGGCAAGAAGATACGCAGTATTTT.

This rearrangement joins TRBV11-2 to TRBJ2-1; TRBD2 might be the D (6 bases). The CDR3 is 16 residues long. In germline, CDR1 is SGHAT, CDR2 FQNNGV. V was cut by 1 base and J by 2 bases, with 12 bases left in between. CDR3: CASSLVSSVTYNEQFF. The CDR3 DNA follows: TGTGCCAGCAGCTTAGTTTCTAGCGTCACCTACAATGAGCAGTTCTTC.

The chain couples TRBV3-1 to TRBJ2-7; D is unresolved. This CDR3 is 15 amino acids long. V dropped 0 bases and J dropped 0 bases, with 9 bases sitting between them. Per the germline V gene, CDR1 is LGHDT and CDR2 is YNNKEL (reference sequence). DNA of the CDR3: TGTGCCAGCAGCCAAGAAGTCACTTTCTCCTACGAGCAGTACTTC. Amino acid sequence: CASSQEVTFSYEQYF.

This clonotype was seen a few times. The V gene is TRBV7-8, the J gene TRBJ2-5; D perhaps matches TRBD2 (5 bases). V shed 0 bases and J shed 1 base, with 9 bases lying between them. CDR3 length: 15 amino acids. Germline V gene lookup returns CDR1 SGHVS and CDR2 FQNEAQ. The CDR3 sequence is CASSLAGVSQETQYF. The CDR3 DNA reads as TGTGCCAGCAGCTTAGCGGGAGTTTCCCAAGAGACCCAGTACTTC. Complete variable domain (other parts from reference TRBV7-8 and TRBJ2-5): GAGVSQSPRYKVAKRGQDVALRCDPISGHVSLFWYQQALGQGPEFLTYFQNEAQLDKSGLPSDRFFAERPEGSVSTLKIQRTQQEDSAVYLCASSLAGVSQETQYFGPGTRLLVL.

The sample holds many counts of this clonotype. The rearrangement uses TRBV20-1 and TRBJ2-3, with TRBD2 matching 9 bases. This CDR3 region has 16 residues. Germline-derived CDR1 and CDR2 are DFQATT and SNEGSKA (reference sequence). V gave up 5 bases and J gave up 0 bases; unmatched junction bases: 9. The DNA of the CDR3 is TGCAGTGCTCCCCGACTAGCGGAGACGAGCACAGATACGCAGTATTTT. This sequence encodes CSAPRLAETSTDTQYF.

The chain employs TRBV9 and TRBJ1-1; D may be TRBD1 (5 bases). The CDR3 covers 16 residues. From germline, CDR1 is SGDLS and CDR2 YYNGEE. V lost 3 bases to trimming and J lost 2 bases, with 17 bases between them. CDR3 in amino acids: CASSALRGPSNTEAFF. CDR3 sequence (DNA): TGTGCCAGCAGCGCCCTCCGGGGCCCCTCCAACACTGAAGCTTTCTTT.

This rearrangement joins TRBV9 to TRBJ2-7; D unresolved. The CDR3 is 15 residues long. In germline, CDR1 is SGDLS, CDR2 YYNGEE. The V end was cut by 0 bases, the J end by 3 bases, with 13 bases between. The CDR3 DNA reads TGTGCCAGCAGCGTAGGGGCGACATTCGACTACGAGCAGTACTTC. Amino acid sequence: CASSVGATFDYEQYF.

The gene calls are TRBV29-1 and TRBJ2-2; TRBD1 aligns across 9 bases. The V and J ends lost 4 bases and 7 bases, in that order; junction bases with no gene match: 10. CDR1 is SQVTM and CDR2 is ANQGSEA in the germline V gene. The CDR3 has 15 amino acids. The CDR3 sequence: CSVVRGTGWGGELFF. The CDR3 region has the DNA TGCAGCGTTGTGAGGGGGACAGGGTGGGGCGGGGAGCTGTTTTTT.

This rearrangement joins TRBV6-2 or TRBV6-3 to TRBJ2-3; TRBD2 agrees at 9 bases. The CDR3 is 17 residues long. The V segment lost 2 bases and the J segment 4 bases; nucleotides outside the gene matches: 10. Germline CDR1 is MNHEY and CDR2 is SVGEGT. CDR3 nucleotide sequence: TGTGCCAGCAGTTACGCTAGCGGGACGTTTAAAGCAGATACGCAGTATTTT. Its protein product is CASSYASGTFKADTQYF.

A few counts support this clonotype. CDR3 nucleotide sequence: TGTGCCAGCAGTTACCAAAGGGGGCGATTTGACCAAGAGACCCAGTACTTC. This sequence encodes CASSYQRGRFDQETQYF. The chain links TRBV6-2 or TRBV6-3 to TRBJ2-5; 7 nucleotides match TRBD1. The CDR3 length is 17 residues. Germline CDR1 reads MNHEY; CDR2 reads SVGEGT. V lost 2 bases and J lost 0; bases outside the gene matches: 9.

This clonotype turned up a few times. The rearrangement uses TRBV29-1 and TRBJ2-7; 11 bases fit TRBD2. Germline CDR1 reads SQVTM; CDR2 reads ANQGSEA. Trimming took 6 bases from V and 3 from J; bases not matched to a gene: 4. The CDR3 sequence is 13 residues long. CDR3: CSVPGTSGYEQYF. CDR3 nucleotides: TGCAGCGTGCCCGGGACTAGCGGCTACGAGCAGTACTTC.

A few counts support this clonotype. This chain's CDR3 is CASSIGGDTGELFF. CDR3 DNA sequence: TGTGCCAGTAGTATTGGCGGGGACACCGGGGAGCTGTTTTTT. The chain has TRBV19 and TRBJ2-2; D may be TRBD2 (6 bases). The CDR3 extends over 14 amino acids. Germline V lookup: CDR1 LNHDA, CDR2 SQIVND (reference sequence). V was trimmed by 3 bases and J by 3 bases, leaving 8 bases between them.